The 29 T cell receptor beta chains reported below all come from one sample, sequenced in a study of shared clonotypes between healthy human individuals. The data were produced by immunoSEQ multiplex PCR, yet TCRdb's version contains in-frame clones alone and is incomplete. The sample lists approximately 530,000 clones; about 96% were seen once. The material sequenced was naive CD4+ T cells sorted from blood. Subset given: CD45RA+ positively selected. These receptors were collected from a woman in her thirties in good health.

This chain links TRBV28 with TRBJ2-1; D is perhaps TRBD1 (6 bases). V dropped 5 bases and J dropped 7 bases, with 18 bases sitting between them. The CDR3 has 15 residues. Germline values: CDR1 MDHEN, CDR2 SYDVKM. CDR3: CASSIFRTQGNEQFF. DNA of the CDR3: TGTGCCAGCAGTATTTTCCGGACCCAGGGGAATGAGCAGTTCTTC.

CDR3 amino acids: CASRVSFSSYEQYF. As DNA, the CDR3 is TGTGCCAGCAGGGTGTCTTTCTCGAGCTACGAGCAGTACTTC. V is TRBV5-6 and J is TRBJ2-7; D is ambiguous. Germline assignment: CDR1 SGHDT and CDR2 YYEEEE. V was cut by 5 bases and J by 3 bases, with 15 bases left in between. The CDR3 sequence is 14 residues long.

The chain carries TRBV7-6 and TRBJ2-5; D is possibly TRBD1 or TRBD2 (5 bases each). The CDR3 spans 14 residues. V was shortened by 0 bases and J by 8 bases, with 13 bases between the two germline ends. Germline lookup yields CDR1 SGHVS and CDR2 FNYEAQ. CDR3 in amino acids: CASSLASPWDTQYF. In DNA, the CDR3 is TGTGCCAGCAGCTTAGCATCCCCATGGGACACCCAGTACTTC.

The V call is TRBV18, the J call TRBJ2-7; the D is unclear. V was trimmed by 1 base and J by 1 base, leaving 5 bases between them. Germline assignment: CDR1 KGHSH and CDR2 LQKENI. There are 13 residues in the CDR3. This CDR3 reads CASSPLRSYEQYF. CDR3 bases: TGTGCCAGCTCACCACTGAGGTCCTACGAGCAGTACTTC.

The rearrangement uses TRBV27 and TRBJ2-3, with TRBD2 identical over 7 bases. Losses at the gene ends were 7 bases for V and 2 bases for J; bases not matched to a gene: 9. This CDR3 is 15 amino acids long. Germline CDR1 and CDR2: MNHEY and SMNVEV (reference sequence). The CDR3 coding sequence is TGTGCCAGCACCGGGAGGACCCTGTTCACAGATACGCAGTATTTT. Encoded protein: CASTGRTLFTDTQYF.

The chain uses TRBV7-2 and TRBJ1-5; perhaps TRBD1 as D (5 bases). CDR3 size: 15 residues. Trimming pared 1 base from V and 0 bases from J, leaving 7 bases between. The V gene's germline CDR1 is SGHTA and CDR2 FQGNSA. CDR3: CASSLEGVSNQPQHF. Written as DNA, the CDR3 is TGTGCCAGCAGCTTAGAAGGGGTTAGCAATCAGCCCCAGCATTTT.

This chain links TRBV18 with TRBJ2-5, with unresolved D. V lost 4 bases to trimming and J lost 5 bases, with 17 bases between them. The CDR3 is 15 residues long. Germline V CDR1 and CDR2: KGHSH, LQKENI. The CDR3 loop is CASSQTHEKGETQYF. In DNA form, the CDR3 reads TGTGCCAGCTCACAGACTCACGAGAAAGGCGAGACCCAGTACTTC.

The chain carries TRBV7-9 and TRBJ2-1; 8 bases map to TRBD2. The V segment lost 4 bases and the J segment 6 bases; nucleotides outside the gene matches: 8. Per the germline V gene, CDR1 is SEHNR and CDR2 is FQNEAQ (reference sequence). This CDR3 is built from 15 residues. CDR3 DNA: TGTGCCAGCAGCTCCTGGTCGGGAGGGGGCAATGAGCAGTTCTTC. This encodes CASSSWSGGGNEQFF.

V and J are TRBV9 and TRBJ2-7, with unresolved D. Trimming removed 0 bases at V and 4 bases at J, with 17 bases between. The CDR3 loop spans 16 amino acids. CDR1 is SGDLS, CDR2 YYNGEE, per germline. The CDR3 DNA reads TGTGCCAGCAGCGTAGGGCGTGATGGGCAGCATTACGAGCAGTACTTC. This sequence encodes CASSVGRDGQHYEQYF.

The gene calls are TRBV28 and TRBJ1-5; D is uncertain. Germline V gene sequence: CDR1 MDHEN, CDR2 SYDVKM. The CDR3 covers 12 residues. V lost 2 bases and J lost 6, with 5 bases in between. The CDR3 reads CASSLLIQPQHF. DNA of the CDR3: TGTGCCAGCAGTTTACTGATTCAGCCCCAGCATTTT.

The chain uses TRBV5-1 and TRBJ2-5; a weak D match, TRBD2 (6 bases). Per the germline V gene, CDR1 is SGHRS and CDR2 is YFSETQ. The CDR3 length is 15 residues. V was shortened by 0 bases and J by 5 bases, with 14 bases between the two germline ends. For the CDR3, the DNA is TGCGCCAGCAGCTTGGTTGGAGGGGTAGCGGAGACCCAGTACTTC. Amino acids: CASSLVGGVAETQYF.

This clone showed up just once. The CDR3 is CASSSQGSSSGNTIYF. DNA of the CDR3: TGTGCCAGCAGTTCACAGGGGTCGAGCTCTGGAAACACCATATATTTT. The V and J genes are TRBV6-8 and TRBJ1-3, with 7 bases lining up with TRBD1. Germline V gives CDR1 MNHGY, CDR2 SAAAGT. CDR3 size: 16 residues. Trimming took 4 bases from V and 0 from J; bases not matched to a gene: 6.

In its sample, this clone was seen once. V and J are TRBV7-6 and TRBJ2-5; D not certain. V gave up 0 bases and J gave up 3 bases, with 5 bases separating them. CDR3 length: 13 residues. Germline-derived CDR1 and CDR2 are SGHVS and FNYEAQ. CDR3 region: CASSLASEETQYF. The CDR3 nucleotides are TGTGCCAGCAGCTTAGCCTCGGAAGAGACCCAGTACTTC.

The chain combines TRBV29-1 with TRBJ1-2; TRBD1 might be the D (6 bases). The ends were cut back, 7 bases at V and 8 bases at J, with 17 bases in the middle. The CDR3 covers 12 residues. Germline V gene sequence: CDR1 SQVTM, CDR2 ANQGSEA. CDR3 sequence: CSAMGGAAGYTF. The CDR3 region has the DNA TGCAGCGCCATGGGGGGGGCGGCCGGCTACACCTTC. The complete variable domain, with remaining parts taken from reference TRBV29-1 and TRBJ1-2, reads SAVISQKPSRDICQRGTSLTIQCQVDSQVTMMFWYRQQPGQSLTLIATANQGSEATYESGFVIDKFPISRPNLTFSTLTVSNMSPEDSSIYLCSAMGGAAGYTFGSGTRLTVV.

This chain links TRBV18 with TRBJ2-7; unclear D gene. The CDR3 is 14 amino acids. Germline assignment: CDR1 KGHSH and CDR2 LQKENI. Trimming took off 6 bases at V and 0 bases at J, with 12 bases between the two ends. CDR3 sequence: CASSLRLDSYEQYF. CDR3 in DNA: TGTGCCAGCTCGTTGAGGCTAGACTCCTACGAGCAGTACTTC. The variable domain in full, with the rest retrieved from reference TRBV18 and TRBJ2-7, is NAGVMQNPRHLVRRRGQEARLRCSPMKGHSHVYWYRQLPEEGLKFMVYLQKENIIDESGMPKERFSAEFPKEGPSILRIQQVVRGDSAAYFCASSLRLDSYEQYFGPGTRLTVT.

The chain joins TRBV6-5 to TRBJ1-3; the match to TRBD1 covers 7 bases. V dropped 8 bases and J dropped 0; count of bases not matched to a gene: 4. The CDR3 covers 14 residues. From germline, CDR1 is MNHEY and CDR2 SVGAGI. The chain's CDR3 is CASRQGYSGNTIYF. The CDR3 DNA reads TGTGCCAGCCGACAGGGATACTCTGGAAACACCATATATTTT.

In DNA form, the CDR3 reads TGTGCCAGCAGCCCGGGACTATCCCCGTTGAATGAGCAGTTCTTC. It yields the protein CASSPGLSPLNEQFF. The chain carries TRBV11-2 and TRBJ2-1, with 7 bases that match TRBD2. The V segment lost 5 bases and the J segment 7 bases; nucleotides outside the gene matches: 11. The CDR3 spans 15 residues. The germline V gene has CDR1 SGHAT and CDR2 FQNNGV.

The chain links TRBV6-5 to TRBJ2-7; 10 bases line up with TRBD1. This CDR3 spans 15 amino acids. Germline trimming cut 5 bases from V and 5 bases from J; bases unmatched to any gene: 9. CDR1 is MNHEY and CDR2 is SVGAGI in the germline V gene. CDR3 DNA sequence: TGTGCCAGCAGTGGGTCGGGACAGGGGAACCACGAGCAGTACTTC. It specifies CASSGSGQGNHEQYF.

The chain carries TRBV5-4 and TRBJ2-2; 11 nucleotides line up with TRBD1. CDR1 is SGHNT and CDR2 is YYREEE in the germline V gene (reference sequence). Unmatched junction bases numbered 7, after V lost 5 bases and J lost 1 base. The CDR3 covers 17 residues. The CDR3 loop reads CASSRLGTGGNTGELFF. DNA of the CDR3: TGTGCCAGCAGTCGTCTCGGGACAGGGGGGAACACCGGGGAGCTGTTTTTT. Full variable domain (outside the CDR3, taken from reference TRBV5-4 and TRBJ2-2): ETGVTQSPTHLIKTRGQQVTLRCSSQSGHNTVSWYQQALGQGPQFIFQYYREEENGRGNFPPRFSGLQFPNYSSELNVNALELDDSALYLCASSRLGTGGNTGELFFGEGSRLTVL.

The gene calls are TRBV7-9 and TRBJ1-4; tentative D call: TRBD1 (6 bases). Germline V gene data show CDR1 as SEHNR and CDR2 as FQNEAQ (reference sequence). The CDR3 runs to 14 residues. V lost 1 base, J lost 5 bases, and 8 bases lay in between. For the CDR3, the DNA is TGTGCCAGCAGCTTAGGGGGGCTGAATGAAAAACTGTTTTTT. It yields the protein CASSLGGLNEKLFF.

V is TRBV6-5 and J is TRBJ2-2, with 8 nucleotides matching TRBD1. This CDR3 is 14 amino acids long. The germline CDR1 and CDR2 sequences are MNHEY and SVGAGI. After removal of 5 bases from V and 7 bases from J, the junction contained 6 bases not matched to a gene. CDR3 sequence (DNA): TGTGCCAGCAGTAGGGGACAGGCAGTCGGGGAGCTGTTTTTT. Its protein product is CASSRGQAVGELFF.

The rearrangement links TRBV5-1 to TRBJ2-1, with 11 bases aligning to TRBD2. The germline gives CDR1 SGHRS, CDR2 YFSETQ. After removal of 0 bases from V and 10 bases from J, the junction contained 0 bases not matched to a gene. This CDR3 comprises 13 residues. The CDR3 here is CASSLGLAGEQFF. CDR3 DNA sequence: TGCGCCAGCAGCTTGGGACTAGCGGGAGAGCAGTTCTTC.

The genes are TRBV7-2 and TRBJ1-3; D unclear. Germline V gene lookup returns CDR1 SGHTA and CDR2 FQGNSA. This CDR3 has 15 residues. Trimming shortened V by 0 bases and J by 1 base, and 7 bases separated the two germline ends. CDR3 sequence: CASSLATASGNTIYF. The CDR3 DNA sequence: TGTGCCAGCAGCTTAGCCACAGCTTCTGGAAACACCATATATTTT.

The rearrangement joins TRBV11-2 to TRBJ2-2; D gene ambiguous. V lost 2 bases and J lost 0, with 7 bases in between. Germline CDR1 and CDR2: SGHAT and FQNNGV. The CDR3 totals 15 residues. This CDR3 is CASSLLPANTGELFF. CDR3 coding DNA: TGTGCCAGCAGCTTATTACCAGCGAACACCGGGGAGCTGTTTTTT. The variable domain in full, with the rest retrieved from reference TRBV11-2 and TRBJ2-2, is EAGVAQSPRYKIIEKRQSVAFWCNPISGHATLYWYQQILGQGPKLLIQFQNNGVVDDSQLPKDRFSAERLKGVDSTLKIQPAKLEDSAVYLCASSLLPANTGELFFGEGSRLTVL.

V usage is TRBV15 and J usage is TRBJ2-1, with D hard to call. CDR1 is LNHNV, CDR2 YYDKDF, per germline (reference sequence). V shed 5 bases and J shed 1 base, with 18 bases lying between them. The CDR3 contains 17 residues. The CDR3 nucleotides read TGTGCCACCAGCGGAGCCGAATTGGCGGTTTCCTACAATGAGCAGTTCTTC. Protein product: CATSGAELAVSYNEQFF.

The chain has TRBV28 and TRBJ1-4, with a weak D call TRBD1 (6 bases). V was trimmed by 6 bases and J by 1 base, leaving 15 bases between them. This CDR3 is built from 16 residues. Germline V CDR1 and CDR2: MDHEN, SYDVKM. CDR3 protein: CASSSTLQGTNEKLFF. DNA of the CDR3: TGTGCCAGCAGCTCCACCCTACAGGGAACTAATGAAAAACTGTTTTTT.

The V gene is TRBV19, the J gene TRBJ2-3, with TRBD1 matching over 10 bases. In germline, CDR1 is LNHDA, CDR2 SQIVND (reference sequence). The CDR3 spans 16 residues. The ends lost 6 bases at V and 3 bases at J; junction bases unmatched: 9. DNA for the CDR3: TGTGCCAGTAGAAGAGCGGACAGGGGGGAGACAGATACGCAGTATTTT. Translation: CASRRADRGETDTQYF.

The chain carries TRBV28 and TRBJ2-3, with D unresolved. Germline CDR1 and CDR2: MDHEN and SYDVKM. CDR3 length: 15 amino acids. V dropped 2 bases and J dropped 6 bases, with 15 bases sitting between them. The DNA for the CDR3 is TGTGCCAGCAGTTTAGGCCCCCCCGAGACGGATACGCAGTATTTT. Amino acids: CASSLGPPETDTQYF.

The rearrangement links TRBV18 to TRBJ2-1, with D maybe TRBD1 (5 bases). V lost 0 bases and J 0 bases, leaving 9 bases between the germline ends. The germline gives CDR1 KGHSH, CDR2 LQKENI. CDR3 length: 16 residues. The CDR3 DNA sequence: TGTGCCAGCTCACCACCGTTGCAGGGCTCCTACAATGAGCAGTTCTTC. Amino acids: CASSPPLQGSYNEQFF. Together with reference TRBV18 and TRBJ2-1, the CDR3 gives the full variable domain: NAGVMQNPRHLVRRRGQEARLRCSPMKGHSHVYWYRQLPEEGLKFMVYLQKENIIDESGMPKERFSAEFPKEGPSILRIQQVVRGDSAAYFCASSPPLQGSYNEQFFGPGTRLTVL.